Listed below are T cell receptor beta chains from one sample, sequenced in a study of cytomegalovirus exposure and HLA in healthy donors. Repertoires were generated with immunoSEQ multiplex PCR, while TCRdb's copy carries only in-frame clones and drops some. Of about 180,000 clones detected, around 80% appear once; the ten largest clones hold roughly 1.4%. Sequenced: PBMCs. These receptors were collected from a man younger than 35 in good health and CMV-seronegative. Each CDR3 is given with its conserved first and last residue. A D gene is named only where the DNA matches it firmly. Rows may omit the clone size; those that give it use once, few, many or a size class.

d_gene	v_gene	j_gene	abundance	CDR3nt	CDR3aa
-	TRBV7-2	TRBJ2-6	-	TGTGCCAGCAGCTTCCGAGGCTCCTCTGGGGCCAACGTCCTGACTTTC	CASSFRGSSGANVLTF
-	TRBV5-4	TRBJ2-7	-	TGTGCCAGCAGCTTCGGGACACAGGCCTACGAGCAGTACTTC	CASSFGTQAYEQYF
-	TRBV27	TRBJ1-3	-	TGTGCCAGCAGTTTCCTACCTGGAAACACCATATATTTT	CASSFLPGNTIYF
TRBD1	TRBV5-4	TRBJ2-1	-	TGTGCCAGCAGCTCGGACAGGGGGTCCTACAATGAGCAGTTCTTC	CASSSDRGSYNEQFF
-	TRBV6-4	TRBJ2-7	-	TGTGCCAGCAGTGACCCCCACCGGACAGTGTCGGGGTTCGAGCAGTACTTC	CASSDPHRTVSGFEQYF
-	TRBV6-5	TRBJ1-2	-	TGTGCCAGCAGTTACTCGGAGGGAGAATATGGCTACACCTTC	CASSYSEGEYGYTF
TRBD1	TRBV29-1	TRBJ2-7	-	TGCAGCGTTCCTGGGACAGGGGTGTTCGAGCAGTACTTC	CSVPGTGVFEQYF
TRBD1	TRBV5-8	TRBJ1-2	-	TGTGCCAGCAGCCCGGGGGGACAGGGCGCCCATGGCTACACCTTC	CASSPGGQGAHGYTF
TRBD2	TRBV18	TRBJ2-1	few	TGTGCCAGCTCAAAGGGACTAGCGGGCGGGAATGAGCAGTTCTTC	CASSKGLAGGNEQFF
TRBD2	TRBV4-2	TRBJ2-1	-	TGTGCCAGCAGCCTAGCGGGGGGGCGTGATGAGCAGTTCTTC	CASSLAGGRDEQFF
TRBD2	TRBV9	TRBJ2-1	-	TGTGCCAGCAGCCCTAGCGGGGGTAACAATGAGCAGTTCTTC	CASSPSGGNNEQFF
TRBD2	TRBV5-4	TRBJ2-3	-	TGTGCCAGCAGCTTCACTAGCGGATACACAGATACGCAGTATTTT	CASSFTSGYTDTQYF
TRBD1	TRBV5-6	TRBJ1-2	once	TGTGCCAGCATCTCCTTGGCGGACAGGGGTGGTGGCTACACCTTC	CASISLADRGGGYTF
-	TRBV29-1	TRBJ1-1	-	TGCAGCGCGCGGGAGGTGAACACTGAAGCTTTCTTT	CSAREVNTEAFF
-	TRBV5-1	TRBJ1-2	-	TGCGCCAGCAGCTTTGGAGGAAGCGGTTGGTATGGCTACACCTTC	CASSFGGSGWYGYTF
TRBD2	TRBV27	TRBJ2-3	few	TGTGCCAGCAGTCCGATGGGGGGGGGAGGTACGCAGTATTTT	CASSPMGGGGTQYF
TRBD2	TRBV30	TRBJ2-2	-	TGTGCCTGGAGTTTCGGTTTGACTAGCGGGAGGGCCGGGGAGCTGTTTTTT	CAWSFGLTSGRAGELFF
TRBD2	TRBV9	TRBJ2-5	-	TGTGCCAGCAGCGGCGGGGGAGGAGGAAAAAAGACCCAGTACTTC	CASSGGGGGKKTQYF
TRBD1	TRBV11-3	TRBJ2-7	-	TGTGCCAGCAGCTCCCCGGGACAGGGCTACGAGCAGTACTTC	CASSSPGQGYEQYF
-	TRBV7-3	TRBJ1-1	few	TGTGCCAGCAGCCCACCGACGGGAAACACTGAAGCTTTCTTT	CASSPPTGNTEAFF
-	TRBV6-4	TRBJ2-1	-	TGTGCCAGCAGTGTCGGCGGGTCCTACAATGAGCAGTTCTTC	CASSVGGSYNEQFF
-	TRBV19	TRBJ1-1	-	TGTGCCAGCAACTCACGGCAGGGAAAGGCTTTCTTT	CASNSRQGKAFF
TRBD2	TRBV7-3	TRBJ2-2	-	TGTGCCAGCAGCTTAAGGCCTAGCGGGAGCACCGGGGAGCTGTTTTTT	CASSLRPSGSTGELFF
-	TRBV7-8	TRBJ1-2	-	TGTGCCAGCAGCCCCTATAACTATGGCTACACCTTC	CASSPYNYGYTF
-	TRBV7-2	TRBJ2-7	-	TGTGCCAGCAGCTCAATACAGGGCCACGAGCAGTACTTC	CASSSIQGHEQYF
-	TRBV2	TRBJ1-1	-	TGTGCCAGCAGTCGACAGCTCGCTAGGTGGAACACTGAAGCTTTCTTT	CASSRQLARWNTEAFF
TRBD1	TRBV11-2	TRBJ1-1	-	TGTGCCAGCAGCTGGGGACAGGGGTCTCCGGTGGACACTGAAGCTTTCTTT	CASSWGQGSPVDTEAFF
TRBD1	TRBV6-1	TRBJ2-7	-	TGTGCCAGCGAGAAGAGACAGGGGGAGGTATGGGAGCAGTACTTC	CASEKRQGEVWEQYF
TRBD1	TRBV25-1	TRBJ1-6	once	TGTGCCAGCAGCGCCGCCGGGACAGGGACTTCACCCCTCCACTTT	CASSAAGTGTSPLHF
TRBD1	TRBV27	TRBJ1-6	-	TGTGCCAGCAATACAGGGGCCCTGGGTTCACCCCTCCACTTT	CASNTGALGSPLHF